This T cell receptor beta chain comes out of a study of regulatory T cells in long-lasting Graves disease. Study background: Antithyroid drugs had been taken under 3 months by newly diagnosed Graves' patients.

Per the germline V gene, CDR1 is DFQATT and CDR2 is SNEGSKA (reference sequence). Trimming pared 0 bases from V and 7 bases from J, leaving 9 bases between. This CDR3 has 13 amino acids. Investigators prepared the TCR beta libraries by applying iRepertoire HTBI primers and Arm-PCR of CDR3 regions. TCRdb re-called the multiplex PCR reads with MiXCR, one entry per CDR3 protein. The table has around 240,000 distinct CDR3 sequences, more than 15% seen once. Time point reported: newly diagnosed GD, antithyroid drugs for less than 3 months. From RNA extracted from PBMCs, the TCR library was made. This clonotype showed up many times. In addition, the sample was reused for a study of T cells in Graves' hyperthyroidism and ophthalmopathy. This second study notes: For Graves' hyperthyroidism to be stable, ophthalmopathy could not progress within 18 months. Within blood appeared most thyroid clonotypes that had expanded above 0.001.

This sequence joins TRBV20-1 and TRBJ2-2; no definite D call. This sequence originates from a young woman with Graves disease. Specimen: peripheral blood mononuclear cells (PBMCs), collected at new diagnosis, from a patient treated with antithyroid drugs. DNA for the CDR3: TGCAGTGCTAGAGATCAGTCATTCGGGGAGCTGTTTTTT. Its protein product is CSARDQSFGELFF.